This T cell receptor (beta chain) was profiled in a study of T-cell reconstitution after alpha-beta-depleted transplantation in children. This CDR3 has 16 residues. Trimming removed 3 bases from V and 7 bases from J; junction bases left unmatched: 6. In germline, CDR1 is LNHDA, CDR2 SQIVND (reference sequence). This clonotype appeared many times. TCRbeta library preparation incorporated unique molecular identifiers. MiXCR, applied by TCRdb to the PCR reads, yields one record per CDR3 protein. This table has 65,000 to 75,000 distinct CDR3 sequences, 4% to 5% appearing once. The receptor was isolated from a boy younger than two who had a stem cell transplant for acute myeloid leukemia, so the T cells may come from the graft donor. The material was PBMCs, mostly from graft donor cells, obtained 180 days after TCRalphabeta/CD19-depleted stem cell transplant. The V gene is TRBV19, the J gene TRBJ2-2, with 12 bases aligning to TRBD2. The CDR3 DNA sequence: TGTGCCAGTAGTATTCTAGCGGGGGGGAAGGTCGGGGAGCTGTTTTTT. It yields the protein CASSILAGGKVGELFF.